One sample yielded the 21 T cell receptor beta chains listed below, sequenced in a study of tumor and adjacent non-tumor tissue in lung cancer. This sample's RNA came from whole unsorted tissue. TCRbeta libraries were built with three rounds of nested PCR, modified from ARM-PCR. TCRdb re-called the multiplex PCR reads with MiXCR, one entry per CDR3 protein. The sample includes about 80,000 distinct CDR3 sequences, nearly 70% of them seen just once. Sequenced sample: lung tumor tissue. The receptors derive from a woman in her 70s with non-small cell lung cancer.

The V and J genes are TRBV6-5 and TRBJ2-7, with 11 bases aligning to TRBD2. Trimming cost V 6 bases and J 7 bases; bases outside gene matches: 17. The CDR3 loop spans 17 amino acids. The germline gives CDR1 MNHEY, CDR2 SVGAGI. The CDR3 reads CASRESGTSGERREQYF. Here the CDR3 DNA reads TGTGCCAGCAGAGAGTCCGGGACTAGCGGTGAAAGGAGAGAGCAGTACTTC.

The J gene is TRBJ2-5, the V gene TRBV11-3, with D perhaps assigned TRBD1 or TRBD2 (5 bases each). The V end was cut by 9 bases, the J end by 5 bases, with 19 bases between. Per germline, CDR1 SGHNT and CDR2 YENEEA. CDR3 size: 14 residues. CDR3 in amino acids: CASSPRGKGETQYF. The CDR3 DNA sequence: TGTGCCAGTAGCCCCCGGGGCAAGGGGGAGACCCAGTACTTC.

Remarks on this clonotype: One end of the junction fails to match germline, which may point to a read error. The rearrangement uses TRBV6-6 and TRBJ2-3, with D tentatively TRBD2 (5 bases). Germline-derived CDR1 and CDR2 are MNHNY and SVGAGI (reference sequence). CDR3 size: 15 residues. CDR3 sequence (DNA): TGTGCCAGCAGTTACCTGAGTGCTAGCACAGATTCGCAGTATTTT. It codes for CASSYLSASTDSQYF.

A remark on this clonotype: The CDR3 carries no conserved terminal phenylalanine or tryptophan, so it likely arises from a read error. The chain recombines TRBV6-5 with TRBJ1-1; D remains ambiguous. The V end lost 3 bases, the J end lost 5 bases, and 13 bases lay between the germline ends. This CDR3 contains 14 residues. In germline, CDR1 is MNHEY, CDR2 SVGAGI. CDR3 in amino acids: CASSYSTWSTEAFI. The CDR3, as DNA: TGTGCCAGCAGTTATTCGACCTGGAGTACTGAAGCTTTCATT.

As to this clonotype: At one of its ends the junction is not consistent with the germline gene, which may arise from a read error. CDR3 sequence reads: CASSYRAGVVDTQYF. The DNA for the CDR3 is TGCGCCAGCAGTTACCGTGCGGGAGTGGTAGATACGCAGTATTTT. V is TRBV6-5 and J is TRBJ2-3, with 7 positions matching TRBD2. Germline-derived CDR1 and CDR2 are MNHEY and SVGAGI. This CDR3 has 15 residues.

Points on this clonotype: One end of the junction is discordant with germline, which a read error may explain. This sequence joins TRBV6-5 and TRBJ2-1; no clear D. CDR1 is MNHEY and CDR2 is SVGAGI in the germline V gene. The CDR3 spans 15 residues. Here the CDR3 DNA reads TGTGCCAGCAGGACATTATCGGGCTCCTACAATAAGCAGTTCTTC. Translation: CASRTLSGSYNKQFF.

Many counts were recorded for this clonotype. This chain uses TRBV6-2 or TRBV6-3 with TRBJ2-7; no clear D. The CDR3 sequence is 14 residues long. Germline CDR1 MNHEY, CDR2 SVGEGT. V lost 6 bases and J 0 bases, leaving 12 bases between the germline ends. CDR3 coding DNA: TGTGCCAGCAGCGGACCGGCGTCCTCCTACGAGCAGTACTTC. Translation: CASSGPASSYEQYF.

The CDR3, as DNA: TGCAGCGCATACCCGACTAGCGGGGGTTCGTTTGGATCCGAGCAGTACTTC. Translation: CSAYPTSGGSFGSEQYF. The V call is TRBV20-1, the J call TRBJ2-7; 12 bases are a match to TRBD2. The CDR3 runs to 17 residues. From germline, CDR1 is DFQATT and CDR2 SNEGSKA (reference sequence).

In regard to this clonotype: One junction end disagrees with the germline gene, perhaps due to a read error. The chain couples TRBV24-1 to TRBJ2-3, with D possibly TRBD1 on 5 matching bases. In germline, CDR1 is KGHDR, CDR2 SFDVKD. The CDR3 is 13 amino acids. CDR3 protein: CATSDPTVNAQYF. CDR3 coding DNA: TGTGCTACCAGTGATCCGACAGTGAATGCGCAGTATTTT.

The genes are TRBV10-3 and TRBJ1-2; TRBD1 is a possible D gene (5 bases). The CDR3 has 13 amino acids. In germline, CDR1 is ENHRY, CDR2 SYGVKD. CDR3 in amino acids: CVVTGAGPGGYTF. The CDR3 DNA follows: TGTGTCGTCACAGGTGCAGGGCCCGGTGGCTACACCTTC.

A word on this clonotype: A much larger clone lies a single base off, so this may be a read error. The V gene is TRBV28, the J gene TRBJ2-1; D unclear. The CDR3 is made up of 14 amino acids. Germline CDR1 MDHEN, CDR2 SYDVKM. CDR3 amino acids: CASGLVGSYNEQFF. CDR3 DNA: TGTGCCAGCGGTTTAGTTGGCAGCTACAATGAGCAGTTCTTC.

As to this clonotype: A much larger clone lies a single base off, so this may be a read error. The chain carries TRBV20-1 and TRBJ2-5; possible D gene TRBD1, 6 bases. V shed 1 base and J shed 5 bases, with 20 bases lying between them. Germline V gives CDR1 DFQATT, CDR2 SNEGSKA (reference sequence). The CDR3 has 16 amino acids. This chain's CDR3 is CSARGRRGSSHETQYF. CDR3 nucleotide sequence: TGCAGTGCTAGAGGTCGAAGGGGGTCGAGCCATGAGACCCAGTACTTC.

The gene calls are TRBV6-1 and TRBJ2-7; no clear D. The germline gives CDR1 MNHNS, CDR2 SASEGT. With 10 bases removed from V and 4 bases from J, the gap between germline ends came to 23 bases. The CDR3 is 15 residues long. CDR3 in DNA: TGTGCCATGTCCAAGCAATGGGCCGACTCGTACGAGCAGTACTTC. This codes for CAMSKQWADSYEQYF.

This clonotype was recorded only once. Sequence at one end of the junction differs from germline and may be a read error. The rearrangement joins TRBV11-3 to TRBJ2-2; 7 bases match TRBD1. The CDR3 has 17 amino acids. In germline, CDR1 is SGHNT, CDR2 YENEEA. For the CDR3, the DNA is TGTGCCAGCAGCCTCCATCAATGGACATCGAACACAGGGGAGCTGTCTTTT. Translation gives CASSLHQWTSNTGELSF.

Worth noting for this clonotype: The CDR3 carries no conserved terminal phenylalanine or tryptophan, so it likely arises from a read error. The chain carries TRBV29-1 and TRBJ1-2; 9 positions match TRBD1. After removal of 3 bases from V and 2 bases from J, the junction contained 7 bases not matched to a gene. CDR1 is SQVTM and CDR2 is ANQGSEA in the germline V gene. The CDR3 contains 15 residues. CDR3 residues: CSVEGQGSGNYGYTI. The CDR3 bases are TGCAGCGTTGAGGGACAGGGCTCAGGGAACTATGGCTACACCATC.

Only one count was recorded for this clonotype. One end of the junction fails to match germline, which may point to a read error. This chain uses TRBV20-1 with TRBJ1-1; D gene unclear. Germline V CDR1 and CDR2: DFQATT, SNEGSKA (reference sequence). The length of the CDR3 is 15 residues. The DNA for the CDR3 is TGCATTGCTAGAGATCTGGAGGGTGCGAGCACTGAAGCTTTCTTT. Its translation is CIARDLEGASTEAFF.

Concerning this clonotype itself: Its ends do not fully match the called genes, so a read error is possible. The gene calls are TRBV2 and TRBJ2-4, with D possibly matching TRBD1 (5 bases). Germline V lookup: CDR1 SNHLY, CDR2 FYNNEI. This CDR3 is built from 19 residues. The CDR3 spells CASSETEYGAETAKDIQYF. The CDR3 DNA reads TGTGCCAGCAGTGAAACGGAATATGGGGCGGAGACCGCCAAAGACATTCAGTACTTC.

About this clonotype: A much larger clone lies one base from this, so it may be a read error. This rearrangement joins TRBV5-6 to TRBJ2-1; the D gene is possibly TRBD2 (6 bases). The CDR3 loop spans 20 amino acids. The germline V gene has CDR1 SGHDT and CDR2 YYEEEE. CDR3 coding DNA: TGTGCCAGCAGCTCCCGATTGATGGCCGGGAGCACCCTCATATACAATAAGCAGTTCTTC. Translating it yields CASSSRLMAGSTLIYNKQFF.

The CDR3 is CATSATVVNSPLHF. CDR3 coding DNA: TGTGCCACCAGTGCTACAGTAGTTAATTCACCCCTCCACTTT. This rearrangement joins TRBV24-1 to TRBJ1-6; D is undetermined. There are 14 residues in the CDR3. Between the trimmed V and J ends, which lost 5 bases and 6 bases, there was a span of 10 bases. CDR1 is KGHDR, CDR2 SFDVKD, per germline.

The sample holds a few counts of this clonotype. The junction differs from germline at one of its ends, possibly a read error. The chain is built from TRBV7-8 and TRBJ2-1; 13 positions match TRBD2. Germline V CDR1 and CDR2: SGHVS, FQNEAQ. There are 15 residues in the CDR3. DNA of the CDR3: TGTGCCAGCAGCCTTGGGACTAGCGGGGACAATGAGCGGTTCTTC. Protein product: CASSLGTSGDNERFF.

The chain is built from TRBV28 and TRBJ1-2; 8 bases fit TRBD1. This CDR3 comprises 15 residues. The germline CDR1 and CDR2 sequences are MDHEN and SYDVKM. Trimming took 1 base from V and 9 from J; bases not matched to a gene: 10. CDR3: CASSLFATGDRSYTF. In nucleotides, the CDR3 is TGTGCCAGCAGTTTATTCGCGACAGGGGATCGGAGCTACACCTTC.